This T cell receptor (beta chain) was identified during a study of Ad26.COV2.S vaccination and SARS-CoV-2 variants. Study in general: The donor participated in the COV1001 trial, in its Ad26.COV2.S arm. Study-wide points: The study found higher spike-specific TCR breadth in vaccine than placebo recipients.

The treatment is: about 20 received Ad26.COV2.S at low or high dose, single or two shots; about 5 received placebo; per-sample allocation not given. Samples came from day 63 after the first vaccine or placebo injection. Here immunoSEQ multiplex PCR was the method, and the copy in TCRdb shows in-frame clones only, minus some. The sample lists hundreds of thousands of clones, around 88% occurring once. The length of the CDR3 is 13 residues. V gave up 5 bases and J gave up 9 bases, with 11 bases separating them. Germline lookup yields CDR1 SEHNR and CDR2 FQNEAQ (reference sequence). This clone occurred a few times. The antigen remains unidentified.

The chain has TRBV7-9 and TRBJ1-6; no firm D call. The source material was peripheral blood, sampled in a trial of Ad26.COV2.S vaccine versus placebo. This sequence originates from a person between 18 and 65 years old who received the Ad26.COV2.S COVID-19 vaccine or a placebo. DNA of the CDR3: TGTGCCAGCAGCCTAACGGTGGGTTCACCCCTCCACTTT. This translates into CASSLTVGSPLHF.